Below are 23 T cell receptor beta chains sequenced from a single sample in a study of blood T cell repertoires in COVID-19. TCRdb's table, derived via immunoSEQ multiplex PCR, lists solely in-frame clones and lacks some. Here the sample spans approximately 190,000 clones, almost 85% being singletons. Material for sequencing was peripheral blood. The source is a woman aged 70 to 79 with active or convalescent COVID-19.

The chain is built from TRBV15 and TRBJ2-1; D unresolved. The germline V and J ends were trimmed by 0 bases and 8 bases, with 14 bases remaining between them. This CDR3 spans 15 amino acids. Germline V gene data show CDR1 as LNHNV and CDR2 as YYDKDF (reference sequence). The CDR3 DNA sequence: TGTGCCACCAGCAGAGAGCGGTTGAGCATTTATGAGCAGTTCTTC. It encodes CATSRERLSIYEQFF.

Concerning this clone: Other nucleotide sequences in the sample specify the same CDR3. V and J are TRBV6-5 and TRBJ2-7, with D uncertain. Germline V lookup: CDR1 MNHEY, CDR2 SVGAGI. The CDR3 length is 14 residues. V lost 0 bases, J lost 1 base, and 7 bases lay in between. The CDR3 nucleotides are TGTGCCAGCAGTTACTCGTACAGTTCCTACGAGCAGTACTTC. As protein: CASSYSYSSYEQYF.

The V gene is TRBV7-9, the J gene TRBJ1-2; D is undetermined. Germline lookup yields CDR1 SEHNR and CDR2 FQNEAQ (reference sequence). The CDR3 spans 13 residues. The V end was cut by 5 bases, the J end by 4 bases, with 11 bases between. The CDR3 sequence: CASSRGASYGYTF. The CDR3 nucleotides read TGTGCCAGCAGCCGAGGCGCCTCCTATGGCTACACCTTC.

The CDR3 DNA reads as TGCAGCGTCCCCGTAGCGGGTCTTTCCTACGAGCAGTACTTC. Its translation is CSVPVAGLSYEQYF. The chain links TRBV29-1 to TRBJ2-7; 7 positions match TRBD2. Germline CDR1 SQVTM, CDR2 ANQGSEA. This CDR3 is built from 14 residues. The junction had 9 bases not matched to a gene; V was cut back by 6 bases and J by 1 base.

The chain uses TRBV20-1 and TRBJ2-5; 7 bases are shared with TRBD2. The V gene's germline CDR1 is DFQATT and CDR2 SNEGSKA (reference sequence). CDR3 length equals 11 residues. The CDR3 reads CSADGRETQYF. CDR3 nucleotide sequence: TGCAGCGCCGACGGGAGGGAGACCCAGTACTTC.

The J gene is TRBJ2-7, the V gene TRBV28; 8 bases fit TRBD2. The CDR3 has 15 amino acids. Germline trimming cut 5 bases from V and 5 bases from J; bases unmatched to any gene: 11. CDR1 and CDR2 from the germline V gene are MDHEN and SYDVKM. The CDR3 loop reads CASSMTGAGVNEQYF. Here the CDR3 DNA reads TGTGCCAGCAGTATGACCGGAGCGGGAGTTAACGAGCAGTACTTC.

The CDR3 here is CASSPTGTGATEAFF. The CDR3 nucleotides are TGTGCCAGCAGCCCGACAGGGACCGGAGCCACTGAAGCTTTCTTT. V gene TRBV7-2 combines with J gene TRBJ1-1; 7 nucleotides agree with TRBD1. The length of the CDR3 is 15 residues. Germline loops: CDR1 SGHTA, CDR2 FQGNSA. V trimming: 5 bases; J trimming: 4 bases; junction bases outside the gene matches: 10.

The chain employs TRBV7-9 and TRBJ1-1, with a possible D match to TRBD1 (5 bases). Germline V gene data show CDR1 as SEHNR and CDR2 as FQNEAQ (reference sequence). Between the trimmed V and J ends, which lost 0 bases and 1 base, there was a span of 9 bases. The CDR3 has 15 amino acids. The CDR3 DNA follows: TGTGCCAGCAGCTTAGCGATACAGGAGAACACTGAAGCTTTCTTT. The encoded protein is CASSLAIQENTEAFF.

This chain uses TRBV5-4 with TRBJ2-3, with D tentatively TRBD2 (5 bases). V lost 4 bases, J lost 4 bases, and 13 bases lay in between. This CDR3 is built from 14 residues. CDR1 SGHNT and CDR2 YYREEE come from the germline V gene (reference sequence). CDR3 nucleotides: TGTGCCAGCAGCCCCGGACTCACCCCAGATACGCAGTATTTT. This sequence encodes CASSPGLTPDTQYF.

The V gene is TRBV19, the J gene TRBJ1-6; D gene ambiguous. The CDR3 sequence is 15 residues long. Germline V gene lookup returns CDR1 LNHDA and CDR2 SQIVND (reference sequence). V was cut by 7 bases and J by 7 bases, with 17 bases left in between. CDR3 DNA: TGTGCCAGTACCACACGGGCTTGGGAGAATTCACCCCTCCACTTT. Translating gives CASTTRAWENSPLHF.

CDR3 residues: CASSPGLYNEQFF. CDR3 bases: TGTGCCAGCAGCCCGGGACTATACAATGAGCAGTTCTTC. V gene TRBV11-3 combines with J gene TRBJ2-1; 7 nucleotides align to TRBD2. The length of the CDR3 is 13 residues. The germline V gene encodes CDR1 SGHNT and CDR2 YENEEA. Losses at the gene ends were 5 bases for V and 4 bases for J; bases not matched to a gene: 2.

The chain combines TRBV7-3 with TRBJ2-1; 7 nucleotides align to TRBD1. In germline, CDR1 is SGHTA, CDR2 FQGTGA. The CDR3 consists of 15 residues. V was pared by 5 bases and J by 3 bases, with 7 bases of the junction left unmatched. The CDR3 bases are TGTGCCAGCAGCGCCGGGACAGCCCTCTACAATGAGCAGTTCTTC. Translation gives CASSAGTALYNEQFF.

V usage is TRBV20-1 and J usage is TRBJ2-7; D unresolved. V was clipped by 4 bases and J by 5 bases, with 9 bases between them. This CDR3 is built from 11 residues. The germline CDR1 and CDR2 sequences are DFQATT and SNEGSKA (reference sequence). Here the CDR3 reads CSATRLDEQYF. The DNA of the CDR3 is TGCAGTGCTACCAGACTGGACGAGCAGTACTTC.

The rearrangement joins TRBV18 to TRBJ2-3; 7 bases are shared with TRBD2. Germline lookup yields CDR1 KGHSH and CDR2 LQKENI. The CDR3 has 13 residues. The V and J ends lost 6 bases and 5 bases, in that order; junction bases with no gene match: 5. As DNA, the CDR3 is TGTGCCAGCTCGCCCGGGGGGAAAGATACGCAGTATTTT. It is translated as CASSPGGKDTQYF.

V gene TRBV3-1 (or the pseudogene TRBV3-2) combines with J gene TRBJ2-4, with D possibly TRBD2 on 6 matching bases. The CDR3 length is 16 residues. Germline CDR1 and CDR2: LGHDT and YNNKEL (reference sequence). V lost 0 bases and J 3 bases, leaving 12 bases between the germline ends. This chain's CDR3 is CASSQERGYGKNIQYF. The DNA of the CDR3 is TGTGCCAGCAGCCAAGAGCGGGGTTACGGCAAAAACATTCAGTACTTC.

The chain is built from TRBV19 and TRBJ2-7, with D perhaps matching TRBD1 (8 bases). The CDR3 is made up of 12 amino acids. Trimming shortened V by 9 bases and J by 7 bases, and 16 bases separated the two germline ends. Germline loops: CDR1 LNHDA, CDR2 SQIVND (reference sequence). CDR3 nucleotides: TGTGCCAGCCGCAGGGGGCGGGAGGAGCAGTACTTC. Translated, it gives CASRRGREEQYF. Complete variable domain (other parts from reference TRBV19 and TRBJ2-7): DGGITQSPKYLFRKEGQNVTLSCEQNLNHDAMYWYRQDPGQGLRLIYYSQIVNDFQKGDIAEGYSVSREKKESFPLTVTSAQKNPTAFYLCASRRGREEQYFGPGTRLTVT.

The chain combines TRBV2 with TRBJ2-5, with a tentative D call TRBD2 (6 bases). V lost 6 bases, J lost 1 base, and 21 bases lay in between. Germline V gene data show CDR1 as SNHLY and CDR2 as FYNNEI. The CDR3 consists of 17 residues. The CDR3 protein is CASSLGLPVGAQETQYF. The CDR3 nucleotides are TGTGCCAGCAGCCTGGGACTCCCGGTTGGGGCCCAAGAGACCCAGTACTTC.

The gene calls are TRBV6-5 and TRBJ2-7; possibly TRBD2 for D (5 bases). Germline loops: CDR1 MNHEY, CDR2 SVGAGI. The CDR3 loop spans 13 amino acids. V was clipped by 2 bases and J by 7 bases, with 12 bases between them. Here the CDR3 DNA reads TGTGCCAGCAGTTACCCCTTTACGGGAGAGCAGTACTTC. Amino acid sequence: CASSYPFTGEQYF.

The chain is built from TRBV19 and TRBJ1-3, with 7 bases that match TRBD1. The CDR3 is made up of 18 amino acids. Germline CDR1 is LNHDA and CDR2 is SQIVND (reference sequence). V was pared by 3 bases and J by 0 bases, with 11 bases of the junction left unmatched. The CDR3 DNA is TGTGCCAGTAGTATCACCGCAGGGGGACGTCTCTCTGGAAACACCATATATTTT. Its translation: CASSITAGGRLSGNTIYF.

The chain joins TRBV5-4 to TRBJ1-2; TRBD1 matches at 12 bases. Per the germline V gene, CDR1 is SGHNT and CDR2 is YYREEE (reference sequence). V shed 0 bases, J shed 4 bases, and the junction held 4 bases outside the gene matches. The CDR3 length is 16 residues. The CDR3 DNA follows: TGTGCCAGCAGCTTGGGGGACAGGGGGCAGGGCTATGGCTACACCTTC. Amino acids: CASSLGDRGQGYGYTF.

This clone is a singleton in its sample. The chain has TRBV6-2 or TRBV6-3 and TRBJ2-1, with a tentative D call TRBD2 (6 bases). V shed 0 bases and J shed 1 base, with 10 bases lying between them. Germline values: CDR1 MNHEY, CDR2 SVGEGT. The length of the CDR3 is 16 residues. CDR3 protein: CASSYSRRASYNEQFF. CDR3 coding DNA: TGTGCCAGCAGTTACTCCAGGAGGGCTTCCTACAATGAGCAGTTCTTC.

The chain combines TRBV18 with TRBJ1-5; D is uncertain. Trimming shortened V by 1 base and J by 2 bases, and 6 bases separated the two germline ends. The CDR3 has 14 residues. In germline, CDR1 is KGHSH, CDR2 LQKENI. This chain's CDR3 is CASSPQGGNQPQHF. The DNA of the CDR3 is TGTGCCAGCTCACCACAGGGAGGCAATCAGCCCCAGCATTTT.

The chain combines TRBV19 with TRBJ2-7; 7 positions agree with TRBD1. Germline V CDR1 and CDR2: LNHDA, SQIVND (reference sequence). This CDR3 region has 14 residues. Unmatched junction bases numbered 6, after V lost 4 bases and J lost 3 bases. This CDR3 reads CASSTRGQLYEQYF. CDR3 DNA sequence: TGTGCCAGTAGTACCCGGGGACAGCTCTACGAGCAGTACTTC.